This is a list of T cell receptor beta chains from one sample in a study of T cells after yellow fever vaccination. Each CDR3 protein is one row after TCRdb ran MiXCR on the 5' RACE reads. Altogether 550,000 to 750,000 distinct CDR3 sequences are present, roughly 13% being singletons, with the ten largest covering roughly 13%. The input for sequencing was PBMCs, taken on the day of the yellow fever booster vaccination. These receptors were obtained from a man under 40 who received the YFV17D yellow fever vaccine. CDR3s include the opening cysteine and the closing phenylalanine or tryptophan. D genes are given only for firm matches. Some rows mark clone size as missing; the rest say once, few, many or name a class of expanded clone.

CDR3aa: CASSFIDVSSYNEQFF
CDR3nt: TGTGCCAGCAGCTTCATAGACGTAAGCTCCTACAATGAGCAGTTCTTC
j_gene: TRBJ2-1
v_gene: TRBV9
d_gene: -
abundance: few

CDR3aa: CASSLSVAGSYEQYF
CDR3nt: TGTGCCAGCAGCTTGAGCGTAGCGGGATCCTACGAGCAGTACTTC
j_gene: TRBJ2-7
v_gene: TRBV11-2
d_gene: TRBD2
abundance: few

CDR3aa: CASSLGTGPRSTDTQYF
CDR3nt: TGTGCCAGCAGTTTAGGCACAGGGCCAAGAAGCACAGATACGCAGTATTTT
j_gene: TRBJ2-3
v_gene: TRBV11-3
d_gene: -
abundance: few

CDR3aa: CASSLAGTSGRGTGELFF
CDR3nt: TGCGCCAGCAGCTTGGCCGGGACTAGCGGGAGAGGGACCGGGGAGCTGTTTTTT
j_gene: TRBJ2-2
v_gene: TRBV5-1
d_gene: TRBD2
abundance: -

CDR3aa: CSARTSGTEQFF
CDR3nt: TGCAGTGCCAGGACTAGCGGGACTGAGCAGTTCTTC
j_gene: TRBJ2-1
v_gene: TRBV20-1
d_gene: TRBD2
abundance: few

CDR3aa: CASSQERLAGEEQYF
CDR3nt: TGTGCCAGCAGCCAAGAGAGACTAGCGGGAGAAGAGCAGTACTTC
j_gene: TRBJ2-7
v_gene: TRBV3-1
d_gene: TRBD2
abundance: few

CDR3aa: CSARDPSAGGGDTQYF
CDR3nt: TGCAGTGCTAGAGATCCCTCAGCGGGAGGAGGAGATACGCAGTATTTT
j_gene: TRBJ2-3
v_gene: TRBV20-1
d_gene: TRBD2
abundance: -

CDR3aa: CSVMDGTDTQYF
CDR3nt: TGCAGCGTTATGGACGGAACAGATACGCAGTATTTT
j_gene: TRBJ2-3
v_gene: TRBV29-1
d_gene: -
abundance: few

CDR3aa: CASSQVTETQYF
CDR3nt: TGTGCCAGCAGCCAAGTAACGGAGACCCAGTACTTC
j_gene: TRBJ2-5
v_gene: TRBV3-1
d_gene: -
abundance: many

CDR3aa: CASSRDRNTDTQYF
CDR3nt: TGTGCCAGCAGCCGGGACCGAAACACAGATACGCAGTATTTT
j_gene: TRBJ2-3
v_gene: TRBV3-1
d_gene: -
abundance: few

CDR3aa: CSARKGTSGRAEQFF
CDR3nt: TGCAGTGCTAGAAAAGGGACTAGCGGGAGGGCCGAGCAGTTCTTC
j_gene: TRBJ2-1
v_gene: TRBV20-1
d_gene: TRBD2
abundance: few

CDR3aa: CASSSTEAQDTQYF
CDR3nt: TGTGCCAGCAGTTCTACCGAAGCCCAAGATACGCAGTATTTT
j_gene: TRBJ2-3
v_gene: TRBV28
d_gene: -
abundance: few

CDR3aa: CASSLGSVSQPQHF
CDR3nt: TGTGCCAGCAGCTTAGGGTCAGTCAGTCAGCCCCAGCATTTT
j_gene: TRBJ1-5
v_gene: TRBV7-2
d_gene: -
abundance: -

CDR3aa: CASSHWTENEKLFF
CDR3nt: TGTGCCAGCAGCCACTGGACAGAGAATGAAAAACTGTTTTTT
j_gene: TRBJ1-4
v_gene: TRBV14
d_gene: -
abundance: few

CDR3aa: CASSPYGLAGSTDTQYF
CDR3nt: TGTGCCAGCAGCCCCTACGGACTAGCGGGAAGCACAGATACGCAGTATTTT
j_gene: TRBJ2-3
v_gene: TRBV7-6
d_gene: TRBD2
abundance: -

CDR3aa: CASTQPRRTSSDTQYF
CDR3nt: TGTGCCAGCACCCAGCCCCGACGGACCTCATCGGACACGCAGTATTTT
j_gene: TRBJ2-3
v_gene: TRBV7-8
d_gene: -
abundance: -